One T cell receptor beta chain is described in this entry. Its antigen is undetermined. The data derive from a study of graft-versus-host responses after intestinal transplantation. Study-level information: Each transplant was multivisceral, liver-intestinal, or isolated intestinal. All recipients got anti-thymocyte globulin induction, then tacrolimus and steroids for roughly three years. Overall study findings and caveats: GvH clones detected in recipient marrow included some appearing first in ileum or blood.

The CDR3 consists of 13 residues. The junction had 2 bases not matched to a gene; V was cut back by 10 bases and J by 2 bases. Germline-derived CDR1 and CDR2 are SNHLY and FYNNEI. Generated by immunoSEQ multiplex PCR, the TCRdb table keeps only in-frame clones and is missing some. The sample shows approximately 86,000 clones, 92% of them seen only once. Sample: unstimulated CD8+ T cells sorted from spleen or lymph node cells, taken before transplant. This sequence joins TRBV2 and TRBJ2-2; TRBD2 matches 9 bases. This receptor was obtained from a human donor who was the organ donor for an intestinal transplant. Here the CDR3 reads CATGTSNTGELFF. DNA for the CDR3: TGTGCCACCGGGACTAGCAACACCGGGGAGCTGTTTTTT.